Below, 15 T cell receptor beta chains from the same sample are listed, as sequenced in a study of cytomegalovirus exposure and HLA in healthy donors. The PCR employed 60 Vbeta primers together with 13 Jbeta primers. Using immunoSEQ multiplex PCR, the repertoire was profiled, and TCRdb retains in-frame clones only, with some absent. Here the sample table reports around 210,000 clones. The sequenced material came from PBMCs. The receptors were gathered from a girl under 10 years old in good health and CMV-seropositive.

This chain links TRBV6-6 with TRBJ2-2; maybe TRBD2 (7 bases). The V and J ends lost 6 bases and 5 bases respectively, with 13 bases between them. The CDR3 has 14 residues. Germline lookup yields CDR1 MNHNY and CDR2 SVGAGI (reference sequence). The CDR3 spells CASRFGGRTGELFF. The CDR3 region has the DNA TGTGCCAGCAGGTTCGGGGGGCGAACCGGGGAGCTGTTTTTT.

The gene calls are TRBV5-4 and TRBJ2-7; 9 bases align to TRBD1. The germline CDR1 and CDR2 sequences are SGHNT and YYREEE (reference sequence). The CDR3 runs to 14 residues. J gave up 4 bases and V 4 bases, and 6 bases lay outside the gene matches. The CDR3 DNA is TGTGCCAGCAGCCCTCGACAGGGGGTTTACGAGCAGTACTTC. Translating gives CASSPRQGVYEQYF.

The J gene is TRBJ2-3, the V gene TRBV10-3; no clear D gene. The germline CDR1 and CDR2 sequences are ENHRY and SYGVKD. Trimming took 2 bases from V and 2 from J, leaving 8 bases between them. The length of the CDR3 is 14 residues. This CDR3 is CAISETRYTDTQYF. The CDR3 region has the DNA TGTGCCATCAGTGAGACGAGGTACACAGATACGCAGTATTTT.

The chain recombines TRBV4-1 with TRBJ2-1, with TRBD1 matching over 10 bases. After removal of 1 base from V and 2 bases from J, the junction contained 8 bases not matched to a gene. CDR1 and CDR2 (germline): MGHRA, YSYEKL. The CDR3 totals 18 residues. CDR3 coding DNA: TGCGCCAGCAGCCAAGCTACCGGGACAGGGGAGACCTACAATGAGCAGTTCTTC. It yields the protein CASSQATGTGETYNEQFF.

The chain links TRBV30 to TRBJ2-3; no clear D gene. CDR3 length equals 12 residues. Trimming cost V 3 bases and J 6 bases, with 10 bases left between them. Per the germline V gene, CDR1 is GTSNPN and CDR2 is SVGIG (reference sequence). The CDR3 is CAWSSSMDTQYF. CDR3 DNA: TGTGCCTGGAGCAGTAGCATGGATACGCAGTATTTT.

The chain carries TRBV7-9 and TRBJ1-2; TRBD1 matches 10 bases. CDR1 and CDR2 (germline): SEHNR, FQNEAQ (reference sequence). The CDR3 contains 15 residues. Trimming cost V 5 bases and J 8 bases; bases outside gene matches: 11. The CDR3 DNA reads TGTGCCAGCAGCCCGACTTGGACAGGGGGAGAGGGCTACACCTTC. Its protein is CASSPTWTGGEGYTF.

This sequence joins TRBV5-1 and TRBJ2-7; 9 bases match TRBD1. Trimming at V came to 1 base and at J to 4 bases, leaving 6 bases not matched to a gene. From germline, CDR1 is SGHRS and CDR2 YFSETQ. CDR3 size: 15 residues. Here the CDR3 DNA reads TGCGCCAGCAGCTTGACGGGACAGGGTGTTTACGAGCAGTACTTC. Residues: CASSLTGQGVYEQYF.

This sequence joins TRBV25-1 and TRBJ2-5; D is perhaps TRBD1 (5 bases). Near its end, the DNA agrees better with TRBJ2-7, so the J call may be wrong. Germline lookup yields CDR1 MGHDK and CDR2 SYGVNS. CDR3 length equals 13 residues. Here the CDR3 DNA reads TGTGCCAGCAGTAACCCCCGACAGAACGAGCAGTACTTC. This translates into CASSNPRQNEQYF.

The V call is TRBV2, the J call TRBJ2-5, with D maybe TRBD2 (5 bases). The CDR3 has 14 residues. V lost 7 bases, J lost 1 base, and 13 bases lay in between. CDR1 and CDR2 from the germline V gene are SNHLY and FYNNEI. The DNA of the CDR3 is TGTGCCAGCACCCGCGGGCTAGCCCAAGAGACCCAGTACTTC. Translating gives CASTRGLAQETQYF. Drawing the rest from reference TRBV2 and TRBJ2-5, the complete variable domain is EPEVTQTPSHQVTQMGQEVILRCVPISNHLYFYWYRQILGQKVEFLVSFYNNEISEKSEIFDDQFSVERPDGSNFTLKIRSTKLEDSAMYFCASTRGLAQETQYFGPGTRLLVL.

The chain carries TRBV19 and TRBJ2-7, with D perhaps TRBD2 (6 bases). V gave up 3 bases and J gave up 0 bases, with 12 bases separating them. Germline CDR1 is LNHDA and CDR2 is SQIVND (reference sequence). The CDR3 totals 15 residues. The CDR3 region is CASSMDMGGSYEQYF. The CDR3 DNA reads as TGTGCCAGTAGTATGGACATGGGGGGCTCCTACGAGCAGTACTTC.

The V call is TRBV19, the J call TRBJ1-1; unclear D gene. The germline V gene has CDR1 LNHDA and CDR2 SQIVND (reference sequence). The CDR3 loop spans 15 amino acids. The V end lost 3 bases, the J end lost 4 bases, and 15 bases lay between the germline ends. In nucleotides, the CDR3 is TGTGCCAGTAGTATTTTAAGTCAGTCCGTCACTGAAGCTTTCTTT. This sequence encodes CASSILSQSVTEAFF.

The chain joins TRBV7-2 to TRBJ2-7, with 7 bases matching TRBD1. CDR1 and CDR2 (germline): SGHTA, FQGNSA. The CDR3 is 14 residues long. V trimming: 5 bases; J trimming: 4 bases; junction bases outside the gene matches: 8. CDR3 nucleotides: TGTGCCAGCAGCCCGCGACAGGGACCGTACGAGCAGTACTTC. It translates to CASSPRQGPYEQYF.

The chain couples TRBV7-9 to TRBJ2-5; TRBD1 aligns across 8 bases. J lost 5 bases, V lost 0 bases, and 5 bases had no gene match. The CDR3 spans 15 residues. The germline CDR1 and CDR2 sequences are SEHNR and FQNEAQ (reference sequence). For the CDR3, the DNA is TGTGCCAGCAGCTTAGCGCTCAGGGGGCGGGAGACCCAGTACTTC. Residues: CASSLALRGRETQYF.

This chain uses TRBV27 with TRBJ2-7; 7 bases are shared with TRBD2. Germline V CDR1 and CDR2: MNHEY, SMNVEV (reference sequence). V lost 6 bases, J lost 2 bases, and 4 bases stayed unmatched. The CDR3 runs 13 residues. This chain's CDR3 is CASSRDYPYEQYF. In DNA, the CDR3 is TGTGCCAGCAGCCGGGACTACCCCTACGAGCAGTACTTC.

This sequence joins TRBV15 and TRBJ1-1; D not resolved. This CDR3 contains 14 residues. V lost 0 bases and J 8 bases, leaving 13 bases between the germline ends. CDR1 and CDR2 (germline): LNHNV, YYDKDF (reference sequence). The chain's CDR3 is CATSRDEGGLEAFF. The CDR3 DNA reads as TGTGCCACCAGCAGAGATGAAGGCGGCCTGGAAGCTTTCTTT.